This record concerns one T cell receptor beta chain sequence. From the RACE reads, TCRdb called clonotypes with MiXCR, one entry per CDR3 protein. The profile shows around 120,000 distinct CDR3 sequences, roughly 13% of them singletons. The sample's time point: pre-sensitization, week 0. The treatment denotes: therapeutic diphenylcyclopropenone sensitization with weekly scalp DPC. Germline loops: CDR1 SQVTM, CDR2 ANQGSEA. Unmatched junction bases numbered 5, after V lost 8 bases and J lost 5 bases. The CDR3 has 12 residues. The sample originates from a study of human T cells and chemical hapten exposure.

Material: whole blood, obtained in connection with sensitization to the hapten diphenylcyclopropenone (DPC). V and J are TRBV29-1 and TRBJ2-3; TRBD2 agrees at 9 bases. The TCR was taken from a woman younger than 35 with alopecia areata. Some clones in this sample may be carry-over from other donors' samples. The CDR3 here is CSLGLARDTQYF. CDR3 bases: TGCAGCCTAGGACTAGCGAGAGATACGCAGTATTTT.